This T cell receptor (beta chain) was observed in a study of shared T cell receptors in the human thymus. The V gene's germline CDR1 is MGHDK and CDR2 SYGVNS. Trimming at V came to 8 bases and at J to 5 bases, leaving 9 bases not matched to a gene. The CDR3 contains 14 residues. Sequencing used immunoSEQ multiplex PCR; TCRdb keeps in-frame clones, though not all of them. The sample has roughly 660,000 clones, over 75% seen once. This sample was shared with a second study, whose subject was human thymus T cells. That study reports: Resections were taken during corrective heart surgery, and the thymus tissue came from these. Thymic as well as blood repertoires seemed to favor certain V and J genes unevenly.

Specimen: thymocytes. The chain has TRBV25-1 and TRBJ2-3; TRBD2 matches at 8 bases. The receptor was derived from a boy less than two years old with a congenital heart defect. The CDR3 protein is CASAPGGRGDTQYF. CDR3 sequence (DNA): TGTGCCAGCGCCCCGGGAGGGCGGGGAGATACGCAGTATTTT.